This TCR beta chain was obtained from a study of T-cell reconstitution after alpha-beta-depleted transplantation in children. The CDR3 spans 16 residues. V dropped 1 base and J dropped 6; count of bases not matched to a gene: 3. Germline V gene sequence: CDR1 SGHDT, CDR2 YYEEEE. Unique molecular identifiers were incorporated when the TCRbeta library was constructed. MiXCR, applied by TCRdb to the PCR reads, yields one record per CDR3 protein. Among approximately 350,000 distinct CDR3 sequences listed, 15% to 20% were seen once. The study, taken as a whole, reports: Day-60 TCRbeta diversity that was high in some patients was derived from surviving recipient T cells and thymic progenitors.

This clonotype was seen a handful of times. What it binds is not known. This chain joins TRBV5-6 and TRBJ2-1, with 14 positions matching TRBD2. This receptor was taken from a male patient aged 2-15 years who had a stem cell transplant for acute lymphoblastic leukemia, so the T cells may come from the graft donor. This sample comprised PBMCs, mostly from graft donor cells, obtained 360 days after TCRalphabeta/CD19-depleted stem cell transplant. Written as DNA, the CDR3 is TGTGCCAGCAGCTTGCCGGGACTAGCGGGAGTCAATGAGCAGTTCTTC. Amino acids: CASSLPGLAGVNEQFF.